Listed below are T cell receptor beta chains from one sample, sequenced in a study of T cell repertoires in cytomegalovirus infection. TCRdb analysed the reads with MiXCR anew, one entry per CDR3 protein. The sample yields 640,000 or so distinct CDR3 sequences, 30% to 35% seen once. No antigens are known for them. Sample: cultured PBMCs, taken from culture after CMV antigen stimulation. The origin of the receptors is a human donor in good health (CMV status not recorded). Some clones in this sample may be carry-over from other donors' samples. The CDR3 runs from the conserved cysteine through the conserved F or W. D genes are given only for firm matches. Clone size, where shown, is once, few, many, or a class for clones that have expanded.

v_gene	j_gene	abundance	d_gene	CDR3nt	CDR3aa
TRBV6-1	TRBJ2-4	.	TRBD2	TGTGCCAGCAGTCTGTCGGGGGGGCTAGCCAAAAACATTCAGTACTTC	CASSLSGGLAKNIQYF
TRBV4-1	TRBJ2-3	.	TRBD2	TGCGCCAGCAGCCGGGTTGCGGGAGGAACAGATACGCAGTATTTT	CASSRVAGGTDTQYF
TRBV28	TRBJ2-7	.	TRBD1	TGTGCCAGCAGTTTCACTACTAGGGACAGGGGCTACGAGCAGTACTTC	CASSFTTRDRGYEQYF
TRBV2	TRBJ2-1	.	.	TGTGCCAGCAGTGAAATACTGGGACTGGAGGATGAGCAGTTCTTC	CASSEILGLEDEQFF
TRBV15	TRBJ1-1	.	.	TGTGCCACCAGCAGAGGACCAGTGAACACTGAAGCTTTCTTT	CATSRGPVNTEAFF
TRBV4-1	TRBJ2-5	.	.	TGCGCCAGCAGCCAAGTGAAAGGGCGAGGAATCCAAGAGACCCAGTACTTC	CASSQVKGRGIQETQYF
TRBV7-8	TRBJ1-5	many	TRBD1	TGTGCCAGCAGCTTACCGGGGACAGGGATACGTCAGCCCCAGCATTTT	CASSLPGTGIRQPQHF
TRBV7-8	TRBJ2-1	many	.	TGTGCCAGCAGCTGGCTCGGCGGCCCCGTGCCCAATGAGCAGTTCTTC	CASSWLGGPVPNEQFF
TRBV4-2	TRBJ1-6	.	.	TGTGCCAGCAGCCGGGGAAGGGTGGTAGGTTCACCCCTCCACTTT	CASSRGRVVGSPLHF
TRBV19	TRBJ2-1	few	TRBD2	TGTGCCAGTAGTGACCTAGCGGGGGGGCATGAGCAGTTCTTC	CASSDLAGGHEQFF
TRBV6-5	TRBJ2-5	few	.	TGTGCCAGCAGTTACGCCTCCGGGACCCAGTACTTC	CASSYASGTQYF
TRBV7-2	TRBJ1-1	few	.	TGTGCCAGCAGCTTAGATGTCGGAGTCACTGAAGCTTTCTTT	CASSLDVGVTEAFF
TRBV4-3	TRBJ1-2	once	.	TGCGCCAGCAGCCAAGATCCAGGTTTAACTGGCTATGGCTACACCTTC	CASSQDPGLTGYGYTF
TRBV15	TRBJ2-1	.	TRBD2	TGTGCCACCAGCAGAGATCTAGGAGTAGCGGGATATGTGAATGAGCAGTTCTTC	CATSRDLGVAGYVNEQFF
TRBV12-3/TRBV12-4	TRBJ1-1	.	.	TGTGCCAGCAGTTTTGGTCAGTACACTGAAGCTTTCTTT	CASSFGQYTEAFF
TRBV4-1	TRBJ2-3	few	TRBD2	TGCGCCAGCAGCCAAGATCCGGCTAGCGGGTATACAGATACGCAGTATTTT	CASSQDPASGYTDTQYF
TRBV7-6	TRBJ2-5	few	.	TGTGCCAGCAGCTGGTTGGGGCCCGAAGAGACCCAGTACTTC	CASSWLGPEETQYF
TRBV20-1	TRBJ2-7	.	TRBD2	TGCAGTGCCCACAATGCGGGAGGGCCTTACGAGCAGTACTTC	CSAHNAGGPYEQYF
TRBV7-9	TRBJ1-2	few	.	TGTGCCAGCAGCTTATCCTCTGACGGGGGGGCAGGATATGGCTACACCTTC	CASSLSSDGGAGYGYTF
TRBV10-3	TRBJ2-2	once	TRBD1	TGTGCCATAGCTACCGGGACAGCGAACACCGGGGAGCTGTTTTTT	CAIATGTANTGELFF
TRBV7-2	TRBJ1-3	many	.	TGTGCCAGCAGCTTAAGGGCCAGTCCTAACTCTGGAAACACCATATATTTT	CASSLRASPNSGNTIYF
TRBV7-2	TRBJ2-1	many	.	TGTGCCAGCAGCCCAGAACCCGGCTACAATGAGCAGTTCTTC	CASSPEPGYNEQFF
TRBV6-2/TRBV6-3	TRBJ1-1	few	.	TGTGCCAGCAGGGGTAGGACGACGGTGAACACTGAAGCTTTCTTT	CASRGRTTVNTEAFF
TRBV10-3	TRBJ2-5	.	.	TGTGCCATCAGGCCGGACTTGAACGGGGCCCAGTACTTC	CAIRPDLNGAQYF
TRBV11-2	TRBJ2-1	few	.	TGTGCCAGCAGCTTAGTTGGTCGGGGGGCCGTAGAGCAGTTCTTC	CASSLVGRGAVEQFF
TRBV7-8	TRBJ2-1	many	.	TGTGCCAGCAGCTTAGGACTAGACCGGTACAATGAGCAGTTCTTC	CASSLGLDRYNEQFF
TRBV7-9	TRBJ1-3	few	.	TGTGCCAGCAGCACCACCGCGGGGGGCGAGTCTGGAAACACCATATATTTT	CASSTTAGGESGNTIYF
TRBV24-1	TRBJ2-1	.	TRBD2	TGTGCCACCATGAGCGGGAGGGCCCCCTTTGAGCAGTTCTTC	CATMSGRAPFEQFF
TRBV20-1	TRBJ2-7	.	.	TGCAGTGCTTCCCCACAGCTAAACTCCTACGAGCAGTACTTC	CSASPQLNSYEQYF
TRBV7-4	TRBJ1-2	.	.	TGTGCCAGCAGCCCGAGCTGGACACTACTTGGATATGGCTACACCTTC	CASSPSWTLLGYGYTF
TRBV6-8	TRBJ1-1	.	.	TGTGCCAGCAGTTATCTAGCTGAAGCTTTCTTT	CASSYLAEAFF
TRBV12-3/TRBV12-4	TRBJ1-2	few	.	TGTGCCACCACCTTAGGGGGAGCGGTCTATGGCTACACCTTC	CATTLGGAVYGYTF